Here is one T cell receptor (beta chain) with its context. As yet, its antigen is unknown. 60 Vbeta and 13 Jbeta primers were used in PCR. Here immunoSEQ multiplex PCR was the method, and the copy in TCRdb shows in-frame clones only, minus some. The table records 65,000 to 95,000 clones, less than 80% of them present only once. The CDR3 contains 17 residues. Germline CDR1 is KGHSH and CDR2 is LQKENI. V lost 3 bases and J lost 0, with 12 bases in between. These data originate in a study of cytomegalovirus exposure and HLA in healthy donors. Study-level results: Analysis performed later showed TCR beta chains linked to HLA being more clonally expanded than equally common others. With further analysis later on, most CMV-associated TCR beta chains appeared HLA-restricted. Sequencing likely generated an artifact that appeared as a cluster of highly shared sequence variants.

The sequencing sample was made of PBMCs. This rearrangement joins TRBV18 to TRBJ1-6, with no clear D. This sequence was found in a human donor in good health. CDR3 nucleotides: TGTGCCAGCTCACCTCATCCCTTGAGCTCCTATAATTCACCCCTCCACTTT. It translates to CASSPHPLSSYNSPLHF.